These 17 T cell receptor beta chains were sequenced from one sample in a study of cytomegalovirus exposure and HLA in healthy donors. The PCR made use of 60 Vbeta and 13 Jbeta primers. TCRdb's copy holds only in-frame clones and misses some; the assay was immunoSEQ multiplex PCR. The profile shows 120,000 or so clones, around 80% of them singletons. The specimen sequenced was PBMCs. The origin of the receptors is a female donor in good health and CMV-seronegative.

This chain links TRBV18 with TRBJ2-5; tentative D call: TRBD2 (6 bases). The CDR3 loop spans 13 amino acids. Trimming cost V 8 bases and J 5 bases, with 15 bases left between them. Germline V gene data show CDR1 as KGHSH and CDR2 as LQKENI. The CDR3: CASLGGARETQYF. The CDR3 region has the DNA TGTGCCAGCCTGGGAGGTGCTCGGGAGACCCAGTACTTC.

Of note for this clone: Its ends do not fully match the called genes, so a read error is possible. This chain uses TRBV7-7 with TRBJ1-1; D is unclear. CDR1 is SSHAT, CDR2 FNYEAQ, per germline (reference sequence). This CDR3 spans 13 amino acids. The CDR3 nucleotides are TGTGCTAGCAGCTTAGTTGAGGGCACTGAAGCTTTCTTT. Its translation is CASSLVEGTEAFF. The variable domain in full, with the rest retrieved from reference TRBV7-7 and TRBJ1-1, is GAGVSQSPRYKVTKRGQDVTLRCDPISSHATLYWYQQALGQGPEFLTYFNYEAQPDKSGLPSDRFSAERPEGSISTLTIQRTEQRDSAMYRCASSLVEGTEAFFGQGTRLTVV.

The rearrangement joins TRBV5-5 to TRBJ2-5; D may be TRBD1 (6 bases). The end of the DNA aligns better with TRBJ2-7, so the J call may be wrong. The CDR3 is 17 amino acids. Germline-derived CDR1 and CDR2 are SGHKS and YYEKEE (reference sequence). CDR3 region: CASSLGLEGRGLYEQYF. CDR3 in DNA: TGTGCCAGCAGCTTGGGTCTAGAGGGCAGGGGTCTCTACGAGCAGTACTTC.

This clone occurred a few times. The chain carries TRBV5-4 and TRBJ1-6; TRBD1 might be the D (5 bases). CDR1 is SGHNT and CDR2 is YYREEE in the germline V gene (reference sequence). Trimming removed 0 bases at V and 8 bases at J, with 6 bases between. The CDR3 sequence is 13 residues long. The chain's CDR3 is CASSLAGDSPLHF. The CDR3 coding sequence is TGTGCCAGCAGCTTGGCGGGGGATTCACCCCTCCACTTT. Together with reference TRBV5-4 and TRBJ1-6, the CDR3 gives the full variable domain: ETGVTQSPTHLIKTRGQQVTLRCSSQSGHNTVSWYQQALGQGPQFIFQYYREEENGRGNFPPRFSGLQFPNYSSELNVNALELDDSALYLCASSLAGDSPLHFGNGTRLTVT.

The rearrangement links TRBV10-2 to TRBJ1-1; 8 nucleotides agree with TRBD1. This CDR3 is built from 16 residues. Germline assignment: CDR1 WSHSY and CDR2 SAAADI. The J segment lost 1 base and the V segment lost 5 bases, leaving 9 bases of the junction unmatched. The CDR3 region is CASSRTGYGTNTEAFF. CDR3 nucleotides: TGCGCCAGCAGTAGGACAGGGTATGGGACGAACACTGAAGCTTTCTTT.

The rearrangement joins TRBV7-6 to TRBJ2-5, with 13 bases identical to TRBD2. The germline V gene has CDR1 SGHVS and CDR2 FNYEAQ. The trim removed 3 bases at V and 4 bases at J, leaving 5 bases unmatched. CDR3 size: 16 residues. CDR3 loop: CASSFRTSGSGETQYF. The CDR3 nucleotides read TGTGCCAGCAGCTTTCGGACTAGCGGGAGCGGAGAGACCCAGTACTTC. Using reference TRBV7-6 and TRBJ2-5 for the parts outside the CDR3, the full variable domain is GAGVSQSPRYKVTKRGQDVALRCDPISGHVSLYWYRQALGQGPEFLTYFNYEAQQDKSGLPNDRFSAERPEGSISTLTIQRTEQRDSAMYRCASSFRTSGSGETQYFGPGTRLLVL.

J is TRBJ1-2 and V is TRBV13; no definite D call. The CDR3 runs to 14 residues. V was pared by 0 bases and J by 4 bases, with 9 bases between. Germline CDR1 PRHDT, CDR2 FYEKMQ (reference sequence). The CDR3: CASSLGRGFYGYTF. For the CDR3, the DNA is TGTGCCAGCAGCTTAGGCCGCGGGTTCTATGGCTACACCTTC.

The rearrangement uses TRBV5-6 and TRBJ1-6; D call uncertain. The CDR3 consists of 14 residues. Germline V gene sequence: CDR1 SGHDT, CDR2 YYEEEE. Trimming shortened V by 0 bases and J by 6 bases, and 7 bases separated the two germline ends. CDR3 nucleotides: TGTGCCAGCAGCTTGGAACGGTTTAATTCACCCCTCCACTTT. Protein: CASSLERFNSPLHF.

J is TRBJ1-6 and V is TRBV7-6; maybe TRBD1 (6 bases). The CDR3 runs to 14 residues. Trimming pared 0 bases from V and 13 bases from J, leaving 13 bases between. Per the germline V gene, CDR1 is SGHVS and CDR2 is FNYEAQ. Written as DNA, the CDR3 is TGTGCCAGCAGCTTAGCGGGGGCAGGTCGCCCCCTCCACTTT. This translates into CASSLAGAGRPLHF.

On this clone itself: No DNA is shown, since the ends of the CDR3 on it are uncertain; the CDR3 is the one TCRdb lists. The rearrangement joins TRBV6-5 to TRBJ1-2; the table names TRBD1, a call not compared with the DNA. The CDR3 is 13 amino acids long, termini counted. Per the germline V gene, CDR1 is MNHEY and CDR2 is SVGAGI. CDR3 in amino acids: CASSRSTVAGGTF.

This clone showed up just once. The chain links TRBV28 to TRBJ2-7; 7 bases map to TRBD2. CDR3 length: 14 residues. J lost 0 bases, V lost 5 bases, and 4 bases had no gene match. Germline assignment: CDR1 MDHEN and CDR2 SYDVKM. In DNA, the CDR3 is TGTGCCAGCAGTAGCGGGACTAACTCCTACGAGCAGTACTTC. Amino acid sequence: CASSSGTNSYEQYF.

This sequence joins TRBV6-5 and TRBJ2-3, with 7 nucleotides matching TRBD2. The V gene's germline CDR1 is MNHEY and CDR2 SVGAGI. CDR3 length: 15 residues. V lost 4 bases, J lost 1 base, and 5 bases stayed unmatched. In DNA form, the CDR3 reads TGTGCCAGCAGTTTCTCAACTAGCGGCACAGATACGCAGTATTTT. Translation gives CASSFSTSGTDTQYF.

The chain combines TRBV13 with TRBJ2-3, with 10 bases matching TRBD2. Germline CDR1 reads PRHDT; CDR2 reads FYEKMQ (reference sequence). This CDR3 is 16 amino acids long. With V trimmed by 4 bases and J by 7 bases, 11 bases remained unmatched. The CDR3 is CASSYLTSGAIYTQYF. For the CDR3, the DNA is TGTGCCAGCAGCTATCTTACTAGCGGGGCTATCTATACGCAGTATTTT.

This clone was recorded a few times. The chain couples TRBV5-6 to TRBJ1-2; maybe TRBD1 (5 bases). V lost 3 bases, J lost 6 bases, and 15 bases lay in between. The length of the CDR3 is 14 residues. The germline CDR1 and CDR2 sequences are SGHDT and YYEEEE. CDR3 loop: CASSWNLKGDGYTF. The CDR3 DNA reads as TGTGCCAGCAGCTGGAACCTGAAAGGGGATGGCTACACCTTC.

This clone was seen a handful of times. The V call is TRBV7-3, the J call TRBJ2-2, with 9 bases identical to TRBD2. The CDR3 sequence is 18 residues long. Germline V gives CDR1 SGHTA, CDR2 FQGTGA. The V gene end was trimmed by 1 base and the J gene end by 7 bases; junction bases not matched to a gene: 13. CDR3 in amino acids: CASSLISMAGGIGGELFF. The CDR3 nucleotides read TGTGCCAGCAGCTTAATATCTATGGCGGGAGGGATCGGCGGGGAGCTGTTTTTT.

V and J are TRBV7-9 and TRBJ2-1; D perhaps matches TRBD1 (6 bases). Germline CDR1 and CDR2: SEHNR and FQNEAQ (reference sequence). Trimming cost V 4 bases and J 2 bases, with 12 bases left between them. CDR3 length equals 15 residues. CDR3 loop: CASSSDRRAYNEQFF. The CDR3 DNA reads as TGTGCCAGCAGCTCAGACAGGAGAGCCTACAATGAGCAGTTCTTC.

This clone was picked up one time. This chain joins TRBV9 and TRBJ2-3, with D maybe TRBD2 (6 bases). Deletions cut 1 base from V and 2 bases from J, with 11 bases between. The CDR3 runs 15 residues. Germline CDR1 reads SGDLS; CDR2 reads YYNGEE. CDR3 sequence reads: CASSVSGLITDTQYF. The CDR3 DNA follows: TGTGCCAGCAGCGTAAGCGGGCTAATCACAGATACGCAGTATTTT.